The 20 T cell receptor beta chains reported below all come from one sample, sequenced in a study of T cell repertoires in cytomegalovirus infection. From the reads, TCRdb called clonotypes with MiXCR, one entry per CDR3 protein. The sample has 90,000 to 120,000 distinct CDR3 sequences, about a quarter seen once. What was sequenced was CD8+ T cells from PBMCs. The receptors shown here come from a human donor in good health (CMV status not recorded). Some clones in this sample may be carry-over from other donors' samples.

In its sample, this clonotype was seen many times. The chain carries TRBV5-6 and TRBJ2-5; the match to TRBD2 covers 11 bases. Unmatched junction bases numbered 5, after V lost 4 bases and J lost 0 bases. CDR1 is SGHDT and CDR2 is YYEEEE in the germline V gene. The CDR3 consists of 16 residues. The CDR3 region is CASSTRTSGYQETQYF. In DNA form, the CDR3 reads TGTGCCAGCAGCACTAGGACTAGCGGGTACCAAGAGACCCAGTACTTC.

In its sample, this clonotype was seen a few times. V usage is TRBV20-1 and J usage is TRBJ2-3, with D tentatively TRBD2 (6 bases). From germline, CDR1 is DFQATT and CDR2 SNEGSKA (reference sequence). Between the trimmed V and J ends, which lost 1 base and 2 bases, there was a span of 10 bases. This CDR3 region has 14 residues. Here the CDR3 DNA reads TGCAGTGCTAGAGGACTAGTAAACACAGATACGCAGTATTTT. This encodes CSARGLVNTDTQYF.

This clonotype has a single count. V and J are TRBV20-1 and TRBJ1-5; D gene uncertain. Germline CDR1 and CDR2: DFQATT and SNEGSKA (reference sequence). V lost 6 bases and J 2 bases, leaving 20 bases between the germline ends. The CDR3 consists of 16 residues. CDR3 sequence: CSADHKGGVGNQPQHF. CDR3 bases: TGCAGTGCCGATCATAAGGGCGGGGTGGGCAATCAGCCCCAGCATTTT.

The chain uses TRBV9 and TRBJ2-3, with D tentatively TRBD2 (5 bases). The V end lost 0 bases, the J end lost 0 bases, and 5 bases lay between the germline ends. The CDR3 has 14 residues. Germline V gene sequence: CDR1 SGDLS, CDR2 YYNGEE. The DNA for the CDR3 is TGTGCCAGCAGCGTAGGCGGGAGCACAGATACGCAGTATTTT. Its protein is CASSVGGSTDTQYF.

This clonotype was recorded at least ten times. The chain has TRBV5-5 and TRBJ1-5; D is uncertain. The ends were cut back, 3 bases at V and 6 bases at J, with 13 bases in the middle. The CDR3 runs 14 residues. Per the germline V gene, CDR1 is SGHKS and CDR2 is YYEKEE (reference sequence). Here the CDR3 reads CASSYQEGSQPQHF. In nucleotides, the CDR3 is TGTGCCAGCAGCTACCAAGAAGGGAGTCAGCCCCAGCATTTT.

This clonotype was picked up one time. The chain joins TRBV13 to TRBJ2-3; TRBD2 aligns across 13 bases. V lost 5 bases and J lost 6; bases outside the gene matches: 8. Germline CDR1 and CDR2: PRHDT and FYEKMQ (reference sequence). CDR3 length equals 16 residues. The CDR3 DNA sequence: TGTGCCAGCAGCCAGACTAGCGGGGGGCCCCCGGATACGCAGTATTTT. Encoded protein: CASSQTSGGPPDTQYF.

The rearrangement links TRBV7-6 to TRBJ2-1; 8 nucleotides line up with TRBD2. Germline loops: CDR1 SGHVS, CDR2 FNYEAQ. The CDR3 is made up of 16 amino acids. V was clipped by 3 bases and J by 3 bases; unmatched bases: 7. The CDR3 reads CASSFTGSGGYNEQFF. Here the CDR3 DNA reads TGTGCCAGCAGCTTTACGGGCAGCGGGGGCTACAATGAGCAGTTCTTC.

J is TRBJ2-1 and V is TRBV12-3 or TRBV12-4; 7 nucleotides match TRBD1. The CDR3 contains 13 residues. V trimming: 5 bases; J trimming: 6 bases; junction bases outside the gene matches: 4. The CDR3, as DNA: TGTGCCAGCAGTGATGGACAGGCCAATGAGCAGTTCTTC. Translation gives CASSDGQANEQFF.

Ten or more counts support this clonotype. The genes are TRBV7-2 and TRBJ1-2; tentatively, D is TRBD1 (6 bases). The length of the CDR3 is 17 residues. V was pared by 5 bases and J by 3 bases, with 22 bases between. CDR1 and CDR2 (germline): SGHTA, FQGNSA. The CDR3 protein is CASSTDTRDNRYYGYTF. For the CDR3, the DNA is TGTGCCAGCAGCACCGATACCCGGGACAACCGTTACTATGGCTACACCTTC.

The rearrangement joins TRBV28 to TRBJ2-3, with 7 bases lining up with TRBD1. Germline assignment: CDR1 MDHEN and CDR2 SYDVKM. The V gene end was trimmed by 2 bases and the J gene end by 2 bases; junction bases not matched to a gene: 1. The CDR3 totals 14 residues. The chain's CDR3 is CASSLGTATDTQYF. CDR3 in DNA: TGTGCCAGCAGTTTAGGGACAGCCACAGATACGCAGTATTTT.

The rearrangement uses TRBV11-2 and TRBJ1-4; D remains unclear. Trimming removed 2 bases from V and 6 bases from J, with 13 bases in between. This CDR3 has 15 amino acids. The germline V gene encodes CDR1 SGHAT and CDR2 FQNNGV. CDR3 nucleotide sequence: TGTGCCAGCAGCTTACGGCCGGGTGGGGATGAAAAACTGTTTTTT. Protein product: CASSLRPGGDEKLFF.

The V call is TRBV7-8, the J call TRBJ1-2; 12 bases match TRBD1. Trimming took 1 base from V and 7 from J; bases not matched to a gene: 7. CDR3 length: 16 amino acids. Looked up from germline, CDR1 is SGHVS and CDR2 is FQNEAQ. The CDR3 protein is CASSLVRDRGQAGYTF. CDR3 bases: TGTGCCAGCAGCTTAGTTAGGGACAGGGGGCAAGCTGGCTACACCTTC.

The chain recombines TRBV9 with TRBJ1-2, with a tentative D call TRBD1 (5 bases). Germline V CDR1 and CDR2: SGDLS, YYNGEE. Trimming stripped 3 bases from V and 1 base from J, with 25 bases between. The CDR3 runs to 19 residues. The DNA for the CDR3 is TGTGCCAGCAGCGCGCCTACCCCGACAGAACAAAATTTTAACTATGGCTACACCTTC. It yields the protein CASSAPTPTEQNFNYGYTF.

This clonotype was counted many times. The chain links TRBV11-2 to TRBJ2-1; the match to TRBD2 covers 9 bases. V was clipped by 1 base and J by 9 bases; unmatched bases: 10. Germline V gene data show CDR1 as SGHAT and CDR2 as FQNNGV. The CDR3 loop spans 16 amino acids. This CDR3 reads CASSLGSAGGQGEQFF. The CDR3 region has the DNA TGTGCCAGCAGCTTAGGGTCGGCGGGAGGGCAGGGTGAGCAGTTCTTC.

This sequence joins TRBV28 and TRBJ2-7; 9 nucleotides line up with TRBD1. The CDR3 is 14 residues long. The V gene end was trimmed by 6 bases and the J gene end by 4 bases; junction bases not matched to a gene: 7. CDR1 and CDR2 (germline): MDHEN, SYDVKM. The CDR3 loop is CASSTNGQGYEQYF. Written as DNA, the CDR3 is TGTGCCAGCAGCACCAACGGACAGGGGTACGAGCAGTACTTC.

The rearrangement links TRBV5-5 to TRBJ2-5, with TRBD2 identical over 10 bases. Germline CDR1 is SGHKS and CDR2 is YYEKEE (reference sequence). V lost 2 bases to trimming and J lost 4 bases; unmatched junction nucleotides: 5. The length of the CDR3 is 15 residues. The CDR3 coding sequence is TGTGCCAGCAGCTTCCCAGCGGGGGGGCCAGAGACCCAGTACTTC. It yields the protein CASSFPAGGPETQYF.

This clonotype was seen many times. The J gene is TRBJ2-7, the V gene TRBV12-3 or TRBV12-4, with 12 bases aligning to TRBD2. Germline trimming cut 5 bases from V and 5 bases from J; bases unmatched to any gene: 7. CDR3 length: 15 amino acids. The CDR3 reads CASSQPLAGGNEQYF. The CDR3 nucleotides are TGTGCCAGCAGTCAACCACTAGCGGGGGGAAACGAGCAGTACTTC.

This chain's CDR3 is CASSPKLAGGYNEQFF. As DNA, the CDR3 is TGTGCCAGCTCTCCCAAACTAGCGGGAGGGTACAATGAGCAGTTCTTC. V gene TRBV7-6 combines with J gene TRBJ2-1, with 13 nucleotides matching TRBD2. V shed 8 bases, J shed 4 bases, and the junction held 8 bases outside the gene matches. The CDR3 runs 16 residues. Germline-derived CDR1 and CDR2 are SGHVS and FNYEAQ.

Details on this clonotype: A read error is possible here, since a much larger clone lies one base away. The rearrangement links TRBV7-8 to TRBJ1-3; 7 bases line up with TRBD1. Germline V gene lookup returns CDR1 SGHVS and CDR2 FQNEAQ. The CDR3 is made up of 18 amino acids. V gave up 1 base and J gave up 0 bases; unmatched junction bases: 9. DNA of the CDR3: TGTGCCAGCAGCTTAGAGGGGGGACAGCTTATCTCTGGAAACACCATATATTTT. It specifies CASSLEGGQLISGNTIYF. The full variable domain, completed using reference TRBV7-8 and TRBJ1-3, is GAGVSQSPRYKVAKRGQDVALRCDPISGHVSLFWYQQALGQGPEFLTYFQNEAQLDKSGLPSDRFFAERPEGSVSTLKIQRTQQEDSAVYLCASSLEGGQLISGNTIYFGEGSWLTVV.

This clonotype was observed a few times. The CDR3 DNA follows: TGTGCCAGCAGCTTAGCGTCTGGGGAACGCGAGCAGTACTTC. Translation: CASSLASGEREQYF. The rearrangement links TRBV7-9 to TRBJ2-7; the D is unclear. This CDR3 comprises 14 residues. In germline, CDR1 is SEHNR, CDR2 FQNEAQ (reference sequence). The V end was cut by 0 bases, the J end by 6 bases, with 12 bases between.